The 28 T cell receptor beta chains in this list originate from one sample, sequenced in a study of T cell responses to AZD1222 COVID-19 vaccine. Data came from immunoSEQ multiplex PCR; TCRdb stores just in-frame clones and leaves some out. The top ten clones hold around 0.98% of a sample with 150,000 or so clones, roughly 93% of them seen once. The sample consisted of peripheral blood, taken 28 days after the second AZD1222 dose. These TCRs come from an adult who received the AZD1222 COVID-19 vaccine.

The chain couples TRBV10-3 to TRBJ2-1; TRBD1 aligns across 8 bases. Germline loops: CDR1 ENHRY, CDR2 SYGVKD. With 4 bases clipped from V and 3 bases from J, the junction kept 8 bases outside the gene matches. The length of the CDR3 is 16 residues. The CDR3 reads CAISAPEDRVYNEQFF. For the CDR3, the DNA is TGTGCCATCAGTGCCCCCGAGGACAGGGTCTACAATGAGCAGTTCTTC.

The sample holds one count of this clone. The rearrangement joins TRBV27 to TRBJ1-1, with no clear D. V lost 0 bases and J 8 bases, leaving 10 bases between the germline ends. The CDR3 consists of 13 residues. Germline V gene data show CDR1 as MNHEY and CDR2 as SMNVEV (reference sequence). The CDR3 region is CASSLSGFGEAFF. CDR3 nucleotides: TGTGCCAGCAGTTTATCGGGGTTCGGGGAAGCTTTCTTT.

This chain joins TRBV5-1 and TRBJ2-1, with D possibly being TRBD1 or TRBD2 (5 bases each). Germline values: CDR1 SGHRS, CDR2 YFSETQ. The CDR3 is 16 residues long. Trimming cost V 4 bases and J 1 base, with 15 bases left between them. CDR3 DNA: TGCGCCAGCAGCCCGAGGGGCGGTGCTTCCTACAATGAGCAGTTCTTC. This translates into CASSPRGGASYNEQFF. Based on the CDR3 plus reference TRBV5-1 and TRBJ2-1, the full variable domain is KAGVTQTPRYLIKTRGQQVTLSCSPISGHRSVSWYQQTPGQGLQFLFEYFSETQRNKGNFPGRFSGRQFSNSRSEMNVSTLELGDSALYLCASSPRGGASYNEQFFGPGTRLTVL.

V and J are TRBV27 and TRBJ2-2; 7 bases are shared with TRBD2. The ends lost 7 bases at V and 6 bases at J; junction bases unmatched: 5. CDR1 and CDR2 from the germline V gene are MNHEY and SMNVEV (reference sequence). This CDR3 region has 13 residues. The CDR3 loop is CASTLRGAGELFF. The CDR3 DNA follows: TGTGCCAGCACCCTACGGGGGGCCGGGGAGCTGTTTTTT.

This sequence joins TRBV30 and TRBJ1-4; D perhaps matches TRBD1 (5 bases). The CDR3 runs 14 residues. Germline CDR1 and CDR2: GTSNPN and SVGIG (reference sequence). The CDR3 loop reads CAVSYRSANEKLFF. The CDR3 region has the DNA TGTGCTGTCTCCTACAGGTCCGCTAATGAAAAACTGTTTTTT. Variable domain in full (rest from reference TRBV30 and TRBJ1-4): SQTIHQWPATLVQPVGSPLSLECTVEGTSNPNLYWYRQAAGRGLQLLFYSVGIGQISSEVPQNLSASRPQDRQFILSSKKLLLSDSGFYLCAVSYRSANEKLFFGSGTQLSVL.

The rearrangement joins TRBV28 to TRBJ1-3; no definite D call. The V gene's germline CDR1 is MDHEN and CDR2 SYDVKM. V was shortened by 2 bases and J by 3 bases, with 20 bases between the two germline ends. This CDR3 contains 18 residues. For the CDR3, the DNA is TGTGCCAGCAGTTTAGCAGTATTTGCAGGAAACTTTGGAAACACCATATATTTT. Translation: CASSLAVFAGNFGNTIYF. Drawing the rest from reference TRBV28 and TRBJ1-3, the complete variable domain is DVKVTQSSRYLVKRTGEKVFLECVQDMDHENMFWYRQDPGLGLRLIYFSYDVKMKEKGDIPEGYSVSREKKERFSLILESASTNQTSMYLCASSLAVFAGNFGNTIYFGEGSWLTVV.

This clone was counted a few times. V and J are TRBV19 and TRBJ2-1; 8 bases are a match to TRBD2. CDR3 size: 17 residues. Germline V gene data show CDR1 as LNHDA and CDR2 as SQIVND (reference sequence). V gave up 0 bases and J gave up 4 bases; unmatched junction bases: 8. CDR3 sequence reads: CASSIDPPGLGYNEQFF. Here the CDR3 DNA reads TGTGCCAGTAGTATAGACCCCCCGGGACTAGGGTACAATGAGCAGTTCTTC. The complete variable domain, with remaining parts taken from reference TRBV19 and TRBJ2-1, reads DGGITQSPKYLFRKEGQNVTLSCEQNLNHDAMYWYRQDPGQGLRLIYYSQIVNDFQKGDIAEGYSVSREKKESFPLTVTSAQKNPTAFYLCASSIDPPGLGYNEQFFGPGTRLTVL.

This rearrangement joins TRBV2 to TRBJ1-1; D gene uncertain. From germline, CDR1 is SNHLY and CDR2 FYNNEI. CDR3 length: 13 amino acids. V lost 4 bases and J lost 0, with 6 bases in between. The CDR3 DNA is TGTGCCAGCAGTGTTCAGATGAACACTGAAGCTTTCTTT. This gives the protein CASSVQMNTEAFF.

This sequence joins TRBV28 and TRBJ1-5; D ambiguous. Germline loops: CDR1 MDHEN, CDR2 SYDVKM. The CDR3 is 14 residues long. Deletions cut 2 bases from V and 7 bases from J, with 12 bases between. The CDR3 coding sequence is TGTGCCAGCAGTTTAGAAGCGAGCGGGCAGCCCCAGCATTTT. It translates to CASSLEASGQPQHF.

The chain employs TRBV4-2 and TRBJ1-4; 9 nucleotides align to TRBD1. Germline V lookup: CDR1 LGHNA, CDR2 YNFKEQ. This CDR3 has 14 residues. The junction had 7 bases not matched to a gene; V was cut back by 3 bases and J by 11 bases. CDR3 bases: TGTGCCAGCAGCCAGGGAGGACAGGGGAGGAAACTGTTTTTT. Residues: CASSQGGQGRKLFF.

This chain links TRBV13 with TRBJ2-3; weak D call: TRBD2 (5 bases). V lost 2 bases and J lost 5, with 20 bases in between. The CDR3 covers 17 residues. Germline CDR1 is PRHDT and CDR2 is FYEKMQ (reference sequence). The CDR3 loop reads CASSLLGWGEVRDTQYF. CDR3 in DNA: TGTGCCAGCAGCTTACTTGGGTGGGGAGAAGTCAGAGATACGCAGTATTTT.

The V and J genes are TRBV27 and TRBJ1-6; 7 bases are shared with TRBD1. CDR1 is MNHEY, CDR2 SMNVEV, per germline (reference sequence). The V segment lost 3 bases and the J segment 3 bases; nucleotides outside the gene matches: 11. This CDR3 has 18 residues. As DNA, the CDR3 is TGTGCCAGCAGTTTTAGGGACAGAGGTCGTTACTATAATTCACCCCTCCACTTT. It translates to CASSFRDRGRYYNSPLHF.

The V gene is TRBV19, the J gene TRBJ1-4; D is unclear. Germline loops: CDR1 LNHDA, CDR2 SQIVND (reference sequence). Trimming took 4 bases from V and 4 from J, leaving 7 bases between them. The length of the CDR3 is 13 residues. CDR3 residues: CASSNTDNEKLFF. CDR3 nucleotide sequence: TGTGCCAGTAGTAACACCGATAATGAAAAACTGTTTTTT. The variable domain in full, completed from reference TRBV19 and TRBJ1-4, reads DGGITQSPKYLFRKEGQNVTLSCEQNLNHDAMYWYRQDPGQGLRLIYYSQIVNDFQKGDIAEGYSVSREKKESFPLTVTSAQKNPTAFYLCASSNTDNEKLFFGSGTQLSVL.

The V gene is TRBV2, the J gene TRBJ1-5, with D perhaps matching TRBD1 (5 bases). This CDR3 is 14 amino acids long. The germline V and J ends were trimmed by 3 bases and 5 bases, with 11 bases remaining between them. Germline-derived CDR1 and CDR2 are SNHLY and FYNNEI. CDR3 nucleotide sequence: TGTGCCAGCAGTGAGAGGTCGGGGGATCAGCCCCAGCATTTT. It translates to CASSERSGDQPQHF.

The CDR3 sequence is CASRPAGTPIEAFF. The CDR3 DNA reads TGTGCCAGCAGGCCCGCCGGGACCCCAATTGAAGCTTTCTTT. The chain uses TRBV27 and TRBJ1-1; D is perhaps TRBD1 (5 bases). The ends were cut back, 6 bases at V and 7 bases at J, with 18 bases in the middle. The V gene's germline CDR1 is MNHEY and CDR2 SMNVEV (reference sequence). CDR3 length equals 14 residues.

This clone has just one count. The chain employs TRBV28 and TRBJ2-7; weak D call: TRBD1 (6 bases). This CDR3 is 16 amino acids long. Germline lookup yields CDR1 MDHEN and CDR2 SYDVKM. Trimming left V 5 bases short and J 1 base short, with 18 bases between. CDR3 DNA sequence: TGTGCCAGCAGTCCGATAACAGGGATCCTTTCCTACGAGCAGTACTTC. Its protein product is CASSPITGILSYEQYF.

This sequence joins TRBV10-3 and TRBJ2-7, with 7 bases matching TRBD1. The germline gives CDR1 ENHRY, CDR2 SYGVKD. There are 16 residues in the CDR3. Losses at the gene ends were 2 bases for V and 2 bases for J; bases not matched to a gene: 9. CDR3: CAISEPMQGQTYEQYF. The DNA for the CDR3 is TGTGCCATCAGTGAGCCAATGCAGGGACAGACCTACGAGCAGTACTTC.

This clone showed up just a few times. The chain recombines TRBV19 with TRBJ1-5; 9 bases are shared with TRBD1. CDR3 length: 14 amino acids. After removal of 4 bases from V and 7 bases from J, the junction contained 5 bases not matched to a gene. Looked up from germline, CDR1 is LNHDA and CDR2 is SQIVND (reference sequence). As DNA, the CDR3 is TGTGCCAGTAGTAAAACAGGGGGCTGGCAGCCCCAGCATTTT. It translates to CASSKTGGWQPQHF.

The gene calls are TRBV11-2 and TRBJ1-2, with D possibly matching TRBD1 (5 bases). CDR3 length equals 16 residues. Per germline, CDR1 SGHAT and CDR2 FQNNGV. Trimming took 5 bases from V and 4 from J, leaving 20 bases between them. CDR3 in amino acids: CASSPTRGRLPYGYTF. CDR3 bases: TGTGCCAGCAGCCCGACGAGGGGCCGCCTGCCCTATGGCTACACCTTC.

The chain links TRBV7-8 to TRBJ1-5; D is unresolved. Germline V CDR1 and CDR2: SGHVS, FQNEAQ. The CDR3 runs 14 residues. Trimming pared 3 bases from V and 4 bases from J, leaving 10 bases between. CDR3 coding DNA: TGTGCCAGCAGCTTTCGGTCAGATAATCAGCCCCAGCATTTT. Translating gives CASSFRSDNQPQHF.

This chain uses TRBV12-5 with TRBJ1-6; D not certain. From germline, CDR1 is LGHNT and CDR2 FRNRAP. The CDR3 loop spans 12 amino acids. Trimming shortened V by 7 bases and J by 9 bases, and 10 bases separated the two germline ends. The CDR3 coding sequence is TGTGCTAGTGCCCCAACCGGTTCACCCCTCCACTTT. Protein sequence: CASAPTGSPLHF.

In its sample, this clone was seen once. The V and J genes are TRBV12-5 and TRBJ1-4; D is possibly TRBD1 (5 bases). CDR3 length: 12 amino acids. CDR1 is LGHNT and CDR2 is FRNRAP in the germline V gene. The V and J ends lost 1 base and 13 bases respectively, with 10 bases between them. The chain's CDR3 is CASGLDGGRLFF. The CDR3 nucleotides read TGTGCTAGTGGTTTGGACGGGGGAAGACTGTTTTTT.

The DNA for the CDR3 is TGCGCCAGCAGCCGCGCCGGAGCGTTGGAGCCTCAAGAGACCCAGTACTTC. Protein product: CASSRAGALEPQETQYF. The chain uses TRBV4-1 and TRBJ2-5, with D unresolved. The CDR3 consists of 17 residues. The germline V gene has CDR1 MGHRA and CDR2 YSYEKL. Trimming stripped 4 bases from V and 2 bases from J, with 20 bases between.

Only a few counts were recorded for this clone. The rearrangement uses TRBV20-1 and TRBJ2-5; D is ambiguous. Trimming took 3 bases from V and 4 from J, leaving 12 bases between them. Germline CDR1 DFQATT, CDR2 SNEGSKA (reference sequence). The CDR3 has 13 amino acids. CDR3 amino acids: CSASSTFLETQYF. The CDR3 nucleotides read TGCAGTGCTAGTTCTACGTTCCTAGAGACCCAGTACTTC.

Here the CDR3 reads CASSLGGYGYTF. The CDR3 nucleotides read TGTGCCAGCAGCTTGGGTGGCTATGGCTACACCTTC. The V and J genes are TRBV5-5 and TRBJ1-2; D unclear. The V end lost 0 bases, the J end lost 4 bases, and 4 bases lay between the germline ends. Germline-derived CDR1 and CDR2 are SGHKS and YYEKEE (reference sequence). CDR3 length equals 12 residues. The full variable domain, with the rest looked up from reference TRBV5-5 and TRBJ1-2, is DAGVTQSPTHLIKTRGQQVTLRCSPISGHKSVSWYQQVLGQGPQFIFQYYEKEERGRGNFPDRFSARQFPNYSSELNVNALLLGDSALYLCASSLGGYGYTFGSGTRLTVV.

V gene TRBV3-1 (or the pseudogene TRBV3-2) combines with J gene TRBJ1-3, with D possibly being TRBD1 (5 bases). Germline loops: CDR1 LGHDT, CDR2 YNNKEL (reference sequence). Trimming took off 3 bases at V and 0 bases at J, with 24 bases between the two ends. There are 20 residues in the CDR3. The CDR3, as DNA: TGTGCCAGCAGCCACCACCTGGGGGGAGGCGGGGTCGGCTCTGGAAACACCATATATTTT. This encodes CASSHHLGGGGVGSGNTIYF.

The V gene is TRBV4-2, the J gene TRBJ2-1; D might be TRBD2 (7 bases). V was shortened by 6 bases and J by 6 bases, with 18 bases between the two germline ends. The length of the CDR3 is 15 residues. Per germline, CDR1 LGHNA and CDR2 YNFKEQ. This CDR3 reads CASRGGGDGFNEQFF. The CDR3, as DNA: TGTGCCAGCAGGGGAGGGGGAGACGGGTTCAATGAGCAGTTCTTC.

This clone came up a few times. The chain uses TRBV27 and TRBJ1-4; no reliable D call. V lost 8 bases, J lost 4 bases, and 2 bases lay in between. CDR1 is MNHEY, CDR2 SMNVEV, per germline (reference sequence). This CDR3 comprises 10 residues. This chain's CDR3 is CASLNEKLFF. The CDR3 DNA reads TGTGCCAGCCTTAATGAAAAACTGTTTTTT.